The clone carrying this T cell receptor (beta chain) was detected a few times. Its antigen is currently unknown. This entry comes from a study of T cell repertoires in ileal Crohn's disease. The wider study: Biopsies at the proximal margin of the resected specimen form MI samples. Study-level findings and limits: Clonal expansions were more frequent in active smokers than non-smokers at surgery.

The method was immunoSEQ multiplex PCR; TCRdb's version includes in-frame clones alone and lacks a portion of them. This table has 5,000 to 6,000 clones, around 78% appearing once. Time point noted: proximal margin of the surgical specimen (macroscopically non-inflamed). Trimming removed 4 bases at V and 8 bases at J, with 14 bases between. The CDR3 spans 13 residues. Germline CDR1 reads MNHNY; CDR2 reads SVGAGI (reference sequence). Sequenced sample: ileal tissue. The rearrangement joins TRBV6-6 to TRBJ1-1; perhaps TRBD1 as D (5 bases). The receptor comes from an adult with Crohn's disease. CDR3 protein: CASSSVGPGEAFF. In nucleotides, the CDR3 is TGTGCCAGCAGTTCCGTCGGGCCAGGGGAAGCTTTCTTT.